What follows describes a single T cell receptor beta chain. The data were obtained in a study of blood T cells in healthy people across ages. V was clipped by 7 bases and J by 3 bases; unmatched bases: 12. Germline V lookup: CDR1 LGHNA, CDR2 YNFKEQ. The CDR3 totals 16 residues. Through a sample-barcoded 5' primer and a J-beta primer mix, a second PCR was run for roughly 7 to 11 cycles. Tags on each cDNA molecule came from a template-switch adaptor with 12 random nucleotides. Via MiXCR, TCRdb re-called the 5' RACE reads, giving one row per CDR3 protein. The profile covers under 850,000 distinct CDR3 sequences, with roughly 40% appearing a single time and around 13% taken by the ten largest.

The chain couples TRBV4-2 to TRBJ2-4; the match to TRBD1 covers 7 bases. The source material was blood. This receptor was identified in a man younger than 35 in good health. CDR3 nucleotide sequence: TGTGCCAGCACCCCAGGGGGTGAGAGTGGCAAAAACATTCAGTACTTC. Translation gives CASTPGGESGKNIQYF.